Shown below are 2 T cell receptor beta chains from a single sample sequenced in a study of blood T cell repertoires in COVID-19. Using immunoSEQ multiplex PCR, the repertoire was profiled, and TCRdb retains in-frame clones only, with some absent. In the table there are 100,000 to 150,000 clones, 60% to 80% of which are singletons. Sequenced input: peripheral blood. These receptors originate from a human donor in a cohort sampled during active COVID-19.

The chain employs TRBV5-4 and TRBJ1-2; 7 bases match TRBD1. J gave up 2 bases and V 0 bases, and 4 bases lay outside the gene matches. CDR3 length: 15 residues. Germline loops: CDR1 SGHNT, CDR2 YYREEE (reference sequence). In DNA form, the CDR3 reads TGTGCCAGCAGCTTGGGACAGGGACCAAACTATGGCTACACCTTC. This gives the protein CASSLGQGPNYGYTF.

The chain employs TRBV5-1 and TRBJ2-7; 8 nucleotides align to TRBD1. V lost 3 bases to trimming and J lost 0 bases; unmatched junction nucleotides: 2. The CDR3 is made up of 14 amino acids. Germline V gene lookup returns CDR1 SGHRS and CDR2 YFSETQ. This CDR3 reads CASSSQGDSYEQYF. The CDR3 DNA reads as TGCGCCAGCAGCTCACAGGGGGACTCCTACGAGCAGTACTTC. Full variable domain (remainder filled in from reference TRBV5-1 and TRBJ2-7): KAGVTQTPRYLIKTRGQQVTLSCSPISGHRSVSWYQQTPGQGLQFLFEYFSETQRNKGNFPGRFSGRQFSNSRSEMNVSTLELGDSALYLCASSSQGDSYEQYFGPGTRLTVT.